These T cell receptor beta chains were read from a single sample in a study of tumor-infiltrating lymphocytes in oesophageal squamous cell carcinoma. TCRdb reprocessed the PCR reads via MiXCR and lists one record per CDR3 protein. The table lists about 25,000 distinct CDR3 sequences, about 40% of them singletons. The specimen sequenced was esophageal tumor tissue. The receptors derive from a male donor with esophageal squamous cell carcinoma. CDR3s include the opening cysteine and the closing phenylalanine or tryptophan. The order of the fields is clone size, V gene, D gene, J gene, CDR3 length, CDR3 protein, CDR3 DNA. A D gene is named only where the DNA matches it firmly. A row's size may be missing; if present it is once, few, many or a size class.

NA	TRBV6-1	NA	TRBJ1-5	17	CASSPRAGLLQSQPQHF	TGTGCCAGCAGTCCCCGCGCCGGACTCCTCCAAAGTCAGCCCCAGCATTTT
many	TRBV5-4	NA	TRBJ1-4	15	CASSLGGAQIEKLFF	TGTGCCAGCAGCTTGGGGGGGGCGCAGATTGAAAAACTGTTTTTT
many	TRBV28	TRBD2	TRBJ2-3	19	CASSLVGVGLAGGIDTQYF	TGTGCCAGCAGTTTAGTTGGGGTGGGACTAGCGGGAGGAATAGATACGCAGTATTTT
many	TRBV28	NA	TRBJ1-3	14	CASSFRITGNTIYF	TGTGCCAGCAGTTTTCGGATAACTGGAAACACCATATATTTT
NA	TRBV7-3	NA	TRBJ2-7	12	CASSPSGVEQYF	TGTGCCAGCAGCCCCTCCGGGGTCGAGCAGTACTTC
few	TRBV10-1	TRBD1	TRBJ2-5	15	CASSENRGSQETQYF	TGCGCCAGCAGTGAAAACAGGGGCTCCCAAGAGACCCAGTACTTC
NA	TRBV6-5	NA	TRBJ2-5	14	CASSYLDSQETQYF	TGTGCCAGCAGTTATCTGGACTCCCAAGAGACCCAGTACTTC
medium-sized	TRBV12-3/TRBV12-4	NA	TRBJ1-2	15	CASSLDSLVVYGYTF	TGTGCCAGCAGTTTGGACAGCCTTGTGGTCTATGGCTACACCTTC
many	TRBV6-6	NA	TRBJ2-5	10	CASSYGVPHF	TGTGCCAGCAGTTACGGAGTCCCGCACTTC
NA	TRBV7-9	NA	TRBJ2-7	15	CASSLNPDRTYEQYF	TGTGCCAGCAGCTTAAATCCAGACCGAACCTACGAGCAGTACTTC
NA	TRBV7-2	NA	TRBJ2-7	14	CASSLRDLTYEQYF	TGTGCCAGCAGCTTACGGGACTTGACCTACGAGCAGTACTTC
NA	TRBV6-2/TRBV6-3	TRBD1	TRBJ2-7	15	CASSSGDRAPYEQYF	TGTGCCAGCAGTTCCGGGGACAGGGCCCCTTACGAGCAGTACTTC
many	TRBV28	TRBD1	TRBJ2-3	15	CASTGTGDFTDTQYF	TGTGCCAGCACCGGGACAGGAGACTTCACAGATACGCAGTATTTT
NA	TRBV7-2	NA	TRBJ2-7	14	CASSFRRGPYEQYF	TGTGCCAGCAGCTTCCGGCGGGGACCCTACGAGCAGTACTTC
NA	TRBV7-9	TRBD2	TRBJ2-5	15	CASSLLSGGEETQYF	TGTGCCAGCAGCTTACTCTCCGGGGGGGAGGAGACCCAGTACTTC
NA	TRBV7-2	NA	TRBJ2-7	15	CASSYSGTDSYEQYF	TGTGCCAGCAGCTACTCCGGGACGGATTCCTACGAGCAGTACTTC
medium-sized	TRBV12-3/TRBV12-4	TRBD2	TRBJ2-1	20	CASSPLLSSGRARTYNEQFF	TGTGCCAGCAGTCCCCTCCTCTCAAGCGGGAGGGCCAGAACCTACAATGAGCAGTTCTTC
NA	TRBV27	NA	TRBJ2-1	13	CASSLSTGNEQFF	TGTGCCAGCAGTTTATCTACGGGCAATGAGCAGTTCTTC
many	TRBV28	TRBD2	TRBJ2-7	16	CASFSRAASGSYEQYF	TGTGCCAGCTTCTCCCGAGCGGCTAGCGGTAGCTACGAGCAGTACTTC
NA	TRBV28	TRBD1	TRBJ1-4	16	CASSLTGPATNEKLFF	TGTGCCAGCAGTTTGACAGGGCCTGCAACTAATGAAAAACTGTTTTTT
many	TRBV5-1	TRBD1	TRBJ2-7	14	CASSWGTGSYEQYF	TGCGCCAGCAGCTGGGGGACAGGGTCGTACGAGCAGTACTTC
NA	TRBV7-2	TRBD2	TRBJ2-1	14	CASSDRTSGGEQFF	TGTGCCAGCAGCGACCGGACTAGCGGGGGGGAGCAGTTCTTC
few	TRBV18	TRBD2	TRBJ2-7	13	CASSPGGWYEQYF	TGTGCCAGCTCCCCCGGGGGGTGGTACGAGCAGTACTTC
many	TRBV5-4	TRBD2	TRBJ2-5	17	CASSRSGVAGVGETQYF	TGTGCCAGCAGCCGGTCCGGCGTAGCGGGAGTTGGGGAGACCCAGTACTTC
many	TRBV11-2	NA	TRBJ2-7	15	CASSYMTGFNNEQYF	TGTGCCAGCAGCTACATGACAGGTTTTAACAATGAGCAGTACTTC
NA	TRBV7-8	NA	TRBJ2-5	11	CASSPRETQYF	TGTGCCAGCAGTCCCCGAGAGACCCAGTACTTC
many	TRBV19	NA	TRBJ2-1	15	CASSITGPRYNEQFF	TGTGCCAGTAGTATAACAGGACCCCGCTACAATGAGCAGTTCTTC
NA	TRBV7-9	TRBD1	TRBJ1-6	14	CASSLGTGLKEQYF	TGTGCCAGCAGCTTAGGGACAGGGCTCAAAGAGCAGTACTTT
NA	TRBV7-6	NA	TRBJ2-3	15	CASSIAGSSTDTQYF	TGTGCCAGCAGCATAGCAGGTTCTAGCACAGATACGCAGTATTTT
once	TRBV11-3	NA	TRBJ2-1	14	CASSLDSFYNEQFF	TGTGCCAGCAGCTTAGACAGTTTTTACAATGAGCAGTTCTTC
NA	TRBV7-2	TRBD1	TRBJ2-7	14	CASSLDRGYYEQYF	TGTGCCAGCAGCTTGGACAGGGGGTACTACGAGCAGTACTTC
NA	TRBV2	NA	TRBJ2-6	15	CASNPLGSGANVLTF	TGTGCCAGCAACCCACTAGGCTCTGGGGCCAACGTCCTGACTTTC
few	TRBV5-4	NA	TRBJ2-5	15	CASSSGLLEGETQYF	TGTGCCAGCAGCTCAGGACTACTCGAGGGGGAGACCCAGTACTTC
medium-sized	TRBV7-3	NA	TRBJ2-5	13	CASSFGREETQYF	TGTGCCAGCAGCTTCGGCCGCGAAGAGACCCAGTACTTC
NA	TRBV7-2	NA	TRBJ2-7	11	CASSLLWATDF	TGTGCCAGCAGCTTACTATGGGCTACGGACTTC